The rows below give T cell receptor beta chains drawn from one sample of a study of CD8+ T cells in alopecia areata. Repertoires were generated with immunoSEQ multiplex PCR, while TCRdb's copy carries only in-frame clones and drops some. The repertoire holds about 200,000 clones, with just over 55% as singletons. The material sequenced was CD8+ T cells sorted from blood. These receptors all come from a human donor in good health. CDR3s include the opening cysteine and the closing phenylalanine or tryptophan. D genes are given only for firm matches. Size is omitted from some rows. Given values are once, few, many or a class for expanded clones.

j_call v_call d_call clone_size cdr3_aa cdr3_nt
TRBJ2-1 TRBV9 TRBD1 - CASSAPGTAKGDEQFF TGTGCCAGCAGTGCACCCGGGACAGCCAAGGGCGATGAGCAGTTCTTC
TRBJ1-1 TRBV9 TRBD1 - CASSAGTGFFF TGTGCCAGCAGCGCCGGGACAGGGTTTTTCTTT
TRBJ2-5 TRBV11-2 - - CASSLDHRDRIETQYF TGTGCCAGCAGCTTAGATCACAGGGATAGGATAGAGACCCAGTACTTC
TRBJ2-7 TRBV5-6 - - CASSLAVGTMSSYEQYF TGTGCCAGCAGCTTGGCCGTCGGGACAATGAGCTCCTACGAGCAGTACTTC
TRBJ1-5 TRBV4-1 - - CASSHEDRSNQPQHF TGCGCCAGCAGCCACGAAGACCGTAGCAATCAGCCCCAGCATTTT
TRBJ2-3 TRBV4-1 - - CASRPAPTDTQYF TGCGCCAGCAGACCAGCTCCCACAGATACGCAGTATTTT
TRBJ2-5 TRBV11-2 TRBD2 - CASSLGSTGGPGETQYF TGTGCCAGCAGCTTAGGGTCTACGGGGGGGCCTGGAGAGACCCAGTACTTC
TRBJ1-2 TRBV4-1 - - CASSQDIRVYGYTF TGCGCCAGCAGCCAAGATATCAGGGTATATGGCTACACCTTC
TRBJ1-6 TRBV25-1 - - CASMGGSGSPLHF TGTGCCAGCATGGGGGGGTCAGGTTCACCCCTCCACTTT
TRBJ2-5 TRBV2 - - CASSEGSAPRPQYF TGTGCCAGCAGTGAAGGTTCGGCACCGCGGCCCCAGTACTTC
TRBJ2-7 TRBV2 TRBD2 few CASTGRPYEQYF TGTGCCAGCACCGGGAGGCCCTACGAGCAGTACTTC
TRBJ1-2 TRBV7-8 - - CASSLDPGGTYGYTF TGTGCCAGCAGCTTAGATCCGGGGGGCACCTATGGCTACACCTTC
TRBJ1-1 TRBV27 - - CASSAGGPNTEAFF TGTGCCAGCTCTGCGGGGGGCCCGAACACTGAAGCTTTCTTT
TRBJ1-4 TRBV5-1 - - CASSSRGDEKLFF TGCGCCAGCAGTTCACGGGGGGACGAAAAACTGTTTTTT
TRBJ2-5 TRBV7-9 - - CASSIGSSQETQYF TGTGCCAGCAGCATCGGGAGTTCCCAAGAGACCCAGTACTTC
TRBJ1-2 TRBV4-1 - - CASSQTSTGGSYGYTF TGCGCCAGCAGCCAAACATCAACCGGGGGTTCTTATGGCTACACCTTC
TRBJ2-5 TRBV7-9 TRBD1 few CASSLGQGAETQYF TGTGCCAGCAGCTTAGGACAGGGGGCAGAGACCCAGTACTTC
TRBJ2-1 TRBV9 TRBD1 - CASSVGTGPSEQFF TGTGCCAGCAGCGTTGGGACAGGGCCGAGTGAGCAGTTCTTC
TRBJ2-7 TRBV4-1 - - CASSQPQGNEQYF TGCGCCAGCAGCCAGCCCCAGGGGAACGAGCAGTACTTC
TRBJ1-5 TRBV30 - - CAWRQGGNQPQHF TGTGCCTGGAGACAGGGAGGAAATCAGCCCCAGCATTTT
TRBJ2-5 TRBV29-1 - few CSASSEWETQYF TGCAGCGCCTCCAGCGAGTGGGAGACCCAGTACTTC
TRBJ1-6 TRBV5-6 - - CASSSDLFRNSPLHF TGTGCCAGCAGCTCGGACCTTTTTCGCAATTCACCCCTCCACTTT
TRBJ2-5 TRBV4-1 - few CASSTKDSQETQYF TGCGCCAGCAGCACGAAGGACAGCCAAGAGACCCAGTACTTC
TRBJ1-5 TRBV6-5 TRBD1 once CASSYGQGDQPQHF TGTGCCAGCAGTTACGGGCAGGGGGATCAGCCCCAGCATTTT
TRBJ1-1 TRBV4-1 - - CASSQVELRGEAFF TGCGCCAGCAGCCAAGTGGAGCTTAGGGGTGAAGCTTTCTTT
TRBJ2-1 TRBV2 TRBD1 - CASSEASVTNRGWSYNEQFF TGTGCCAGCAGTGAAGCAAGTGTAACTAACAGGGGTTGGTCCTACAATGAGCAGTTCTTC
TRBJ2-7 TRBV27 - - CASSLGGTYEQYF TGTGCCAGCAGTTTAGGGGGGACCTACGAGCAGTACTTC
TRBJ1-6 TRBV9 - - CASSVEGDLYNSPLHF TGTGCCAGCAGCGTAGAAGGGGACCTTTATAATTCACCCCTCCACTTT
TRBJ1-2 TRBV27 - - CASSLSGDGPVSAYGYTF TGTGCCAGCAGTTTATCGGGGGACGGACCTGTGAGTGCTTATGGCTACACCTTC
TRBJ1-1 TRBV15 - - CATSRDHHQAFF TGTGCCACCAGCAGAGACCACCATCAGGCTTTCTTT